This TCR beta chain derives from a study of T-cell reconstitution after alpha-beta-depleted transplantation in children. As it was prepared, the TCRbeta library received unique molecular identifiers. Using its own MiXCR run on the PCR reads, TCRdb lists one record per CDR3 protein. The sample contains around 45,000 distinct CDR3 sequences, 52% of which appear only once. There are 13 residues in the CDR3. Between the trimmed V and J ends, which lost 6 bases and 1 base, there was a span of 10 bases. Study results and limitations: Where some patients showed high TCRbeta diversity at day 60, it came from recipient T cells and thymic progenitors that had survived. Expanded graft clones, several hundred of them, were reportedly the source of alpha-beta T cells about two months after transplant.

This clonotype has more than one count but fewer than ten. Its antigen is unknown. Material: peripheral blood, obtained before TCRalphabeta/CD19-depleted stem cell transplant. The chain joins TRBV12-3 or TRBV12-4 to TRBJ2-7; the D gene could be TRBD1 or TRBD2 (5 bases each). The receptor was isolated from a boy in the first two years of life with SCID, due to receive a stem cell transplant. The CDR3 DNA reads as TGTGCCAGCAGCCGGGACGGGTCCTACGAGCAGTACTTC. This encodes CASSRDGSYEQYF.